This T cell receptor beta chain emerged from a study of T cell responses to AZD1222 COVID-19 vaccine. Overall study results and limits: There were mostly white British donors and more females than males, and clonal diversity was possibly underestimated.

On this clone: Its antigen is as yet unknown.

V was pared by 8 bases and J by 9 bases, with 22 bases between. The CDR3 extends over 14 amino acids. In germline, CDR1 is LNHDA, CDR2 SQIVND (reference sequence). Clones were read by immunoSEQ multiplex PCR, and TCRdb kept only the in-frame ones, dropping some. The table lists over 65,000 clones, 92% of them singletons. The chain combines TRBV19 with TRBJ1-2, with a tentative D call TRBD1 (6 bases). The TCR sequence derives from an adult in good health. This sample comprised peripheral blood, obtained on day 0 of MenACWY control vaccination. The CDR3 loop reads CASLRPTGKGSYTF. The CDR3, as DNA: TGTGCCAGTCTCCGCCCAACAGGGAAGGGAAGCTACACCTTC.